This TCR beta chain emerged from a study of blood T cell repertoires in COVID-19. Germline CDR1 SNHLY, CDR2 FYNNEI. The CDR3 length is 14 residues. V gave up 6 bases and J gave up 3 bases, with 12 bases separating them. TCRdb keeps only in-frame clones here, not all; method: immunoSEQ multiplex PCR. The data contain under 400,000 clones, approximately 83% of them seen just once; the ten biggest clones take up around 4%. The clonotype originates from a middle-aged woman with acute COVID-19. J is TRBJ1-5 and V is TRBV2, with D perhaps TRBD1 (5 bases). The source material was PBMCs or T cells enriched from blood (not recorded which). CDR3 nucleotides: TGTGCCAGCAGCGAACGACAGCCCAATCAGCCCCAGCATTTT. This gives the protein CASSERQPNQPQHF.